These 12 T cell receptor beta chains originate from one sample sequenced in a study of T-cell memory formation after mild COVID-19 (dated by TCRdb to the early 2020s). Library generation was performed with 5' RACE. The run used an Illumina NovaSeq 6000. The public reads were reanalyzed by TCRdb: fastp trimming at Q25, MiXCR alignment, in-frame beta chains only. Each entry is one CDR3 protein sequence, shown with its most common DNA and genes. This sample comprises approximately 480,000 distinct CDR3 sequences, 15% to 20% of them detected only once. The ten largest clones represent 9% to 15% of the sample. The source material was PBMCs or a T cell subset sorted from them (not recorded which). The origin of the receptors is an adult woman who had mild COVID-19 (a few samples of this study predate the infection). The sample titles of this study are shuffled in the database, so cell type and time point are left out; the donor was told from shared clones.

This clonotype was seen more than once but under ten times. The junction does not match germline at one end; this may be a read error. The J gene is TRBJ1-1, the V gene TRBV9, with a possible D match to TRBD1 (5 bases). The germline gives CDR1 SGDLS, CDR2 YYNGEE. The CDR3 is made up of 16 amino acids. This CDR3 reads CASSVGSGQVNAEAFF. The CDR3, as DNA: TGTGCCAGCAGCGTAGGGTCAGGGCAGGTGAACGCTGAAGCTTTCTTT.

The table lists this clonotype with a few counts. The CDR3 sequence is CSASDRVPTEAFF. The CDR3 DNA sequence: TGCAGTGCTAGCGACAGGGTGCCCACTGAAGCTTTCTTT. The chain employs TRBV20-1 and TRBJ1-1, with 7 nucleotides matching TRBD1. The CDR3 extends over 13 amino acids. V shed 3 bases and J 4 bases; nucleotides not matched to a gene: 5. In germline, CDR1 is DFQATT, CDR2 SNEGSKA (reference sequence).

The chain is built from TRBV7-2 and TRBJ2-3; 12 bases agree with TRBD2. Trimming at V came to 1 base and at J to 8 bases, leaving 7 bases not matched to a gene. Germline loops: CDR1 SGHTA, CDR2 FQGNSA. The CDR3 totals 16 residues. The CDR3 bases are TGTGCCAGCAGCTTAGGGCTAGCGGGGGGGATGGGTACGCAGTATTTT. This encodes CASSLGLAGGMGTQYF. Based on the CDR3 plus reference TRBV7-2 and TRBJ2-3, the full variable domain is GAGVSQSPSNKVTEKGKDVELRCDPISGHTALYWYRQSLGQGLEFLIYFQGNSAPDKSGLPSDRFSAERTGGSVSTLTIQRTQQEDSAVYLCASSLGLAGGMGTQYFGPGTRLTVL.

This clonotype was picked up many times. This chain uses TRBV3-1 with TRBJ1-5; no reliable D call. The germline V gene has CDR1 LGHDT and CDR2 YNNKEL (reference sequence). CDR3 length equals 15 residues. Trimming took 0 bases from V and 0 from J, leaving 6 bases between them. Here the CDR3 DNA reads TGTGCCAGCAGCCAAGACGGCGGTAGCAATCAGCCCCAGCATTTT. Protein: CASSQDGGSNQPQHF.

This clonotype has ten or more counts. The chain uses TRBV7-2 and TRBJ2-1; D is undetermined. V was cut by 2 bases and J by 1 base, with 12 bases left in between. The CDR3 consists of 16 residues. Germline V gene data show CDR1 as SGHTA and CDR2 as FQGNSA. As DNA, the CDR3 is TGTGCCAGCAGCTTAAACACAGATCTGTCCTACAATGAGCAGTTCTTC. This gives the protein CASSLNTDLSYNEQFF.

This clonotype was observed a few times. The chain has TRBV20-1 and TRBJ2-3, with D possibly being TRBD2 (5 bases). The germline V and J ends were trimmed by 6 bases and 0 bases, with 13 bases remaining between them. This CDR3 is built from 14 residues. Germline values: CDR1 DFQATT, CDR2 SNEGSKA (reference sequence). CDR3 region: CSARPAVSTDTQYF. CDR3 in DNA: TGCAGTGCCCGACCAGCGGTTAGCACAGATACGCAGTATTTT.

This clonotype appeared a few times. The V call is TRBV12-3 or TRBV12-4, the J call TRBJ2-6; unclear D gene. V was pared by 1 base and J by 2 bases, with 6 bases between. This CDR3 spans 15 amino acids. The CDR3 spells CASSLGLPGANVLTF. The DNA of the CDR3 is TGTGCCAGCAGTTTAGGCCTCCCTGGGGCCAACGTCCTGACTTTC.

The rearrangement links TRBV5-1 to TRBJ2-3; 9 bases map to TRBD2. Per the germline V gene, CDR1 is SGHRS and CDR2 is YFSETQ. J lost 5 bases, V lost 0 bases, and 7 bases had no gene match. This CDR3 has 16 residues. The CDR3 region is CASSLGGGAVKDTQYF. In DNA form, the CDR3 reads TGCGCCAGCAGCTTGGGCGGGGGGGCCGTCAAAGATACGCAGTATTTT.

This chain joins TRBV6-5 and TRBJ2-7, with 8 bases that match TRBD2. The junction had 9 bases not matched to a gene; V was cut back by 2 bases and J by 6 bases. There are 15 residues in the CDR3. CDR1 is MNHEY, CDR2 SVGAGI, per germline. CDR3 protein: CASSYPRGAGSEQYF. The CDR3 DNA reads as TGTGCCAGCAGTTACCCGCGGGGGGCAGGAAGCGAGCAGTACTTC.

V and J are TRBV6-6 and TRBJ1-3, with D hard to call. The V gene's germline CDR1 is MNHNY and CDR2 SVGAGI (reference sequence). V lost 8 bases to trimming and J lost 0 bases, with 14 bases between them. The CDR3 runs 15 residues. DNA for the CDR3: TGTGCCAGCGCCCCAGGAAGGAGCTCTGGAAACACCATATATTTT. It translates to CASAPGRSSGNTIYF.

The genes are TRBV9 and TRBJ2-7, with TRBD2 identical over 13 bases. The CDR3 runs to 17 residues. Germline CDR1 and CDR2: SGDLS and YYNGEE. The V gene end was trimmed by 2 bases and the J gene end by 0 bases; junction bases not matched to a gene: 5. The CDR3 region has the DNA TGTGCCAGCAGCGTGGGGACTAGCGGGACTTACTCCTACGAGCAGTACTTC. Translated, it gives CASSVGTSGTYSYEQYF.

This clonotype was observed a few times. J is TRBJ2-3 and V is TRBV5-6; D unclear. Germline loops: CDR1 SGHDT, CDR2 YYEEEE. This CDR3 has 15 amino acids. Trimming stripped 4 bases from V and 2 bases from J, with 14 bases between. The CDR3 sequence is CASSLRGKSTDTQYF. CDR3 nucleotide sequence: TGTGCCAGCAGCCTTCGCGGCAAATCCACAGATACGCAGTATTTT.